These 3 T cell receptor beta chains came from one sample sequenced in a study of cytomegalovirus exposure and HLA in healthy donors. This PCR relied on a set of 60 Vbeta primers and 13 Jbeta primers. The table came from immunoSEQ multiplex PCR; TCRdb's copy has only in-frame clones and leaves some out. This sample yields about 160,000 clones, of which roughly 80% are seen a single time; roughly 4% belongs to the top ten. Sequencing input: PBMCs. The receptors originated from a human donor in good health.

V and J are TRBV29-1 and TRBJ2-1; 7 bases agree with TRBD1. This CDR3 region has 14 residues. CDR1 SQVTM and CDR2 ANQGSEA come from the germline V gene. Losses at the gene ends were 4 bases for V and 6 bases for J; bases not matched to a gene: 9. CDR3 loop: CSVAPDRVVNEQFF. The CDR3 DNA reads as TGCAGCGTTGCCCCCGACAGGGTAGTCAATGAGCAGTTCTTC.

The chain uses TRBV18 and TRBJ2-3; the match to TRBD2 covers 7 bases. Germline lookup yields CDR1 KGHSH and CDR2 LQKENI. V lost 2 bases, J lost 3 bases, and 5 bases stayed unmatched. The CDR3 consists of 15 residues. CDR3 sequence (DNA): TGTGCCAGCTCACCAACGCGGACTAGTACAGATACGCAGTATTTT. It yields the protein CASSPTRTSTDTQYF.

This CDR3 reads CASSAVRNTEAFF. The DNA for the CDR3 is TGTGCCAGCAGTGCAGTAAGGAACACTGAAGCTTTCTTT. This chain joins TRBV6-1 and TRBJ1-1; D remains ambiguous. The V gene's germline CDR1 is MNHNS and CDR2 SASEGT. The V gene lost 4 bases and the J gene lost 1 base, with 7 bases spanning the gap. CDR3 size: 13 residues.